The present T cell receptor (beta chain) was sequenced within a study of T cell repertoires in cytomegalovirus infection. On the study more broadly: Both a matching HLA type and CMV infection were indicated by public TCR beta signatures.

V was pared by 2 bases and J by 4 bases, with 9 bases between. The V gene's germline CDR1 is SEHNR and CDR2 FQNEAQ (reference sequence). The CDR3 totals 14 residues. TCRdb passed the reads through MiXCR, listing each CDR3 protein once. Of more than 200,000 distinct CDR3 sequences in the sample, 9.1% are singletons; the top ten hold roughly 16%. This clonotype was seen repeatedly, ten times or more. The chain is built from TRBV7-9 and TRBJ1-5, with D perhaps TRBD1 (5 bases). The TCR sequence derives from a human donor in good health (CMV status not recorded). Some clones in this sample may be carry-over from other donors' samples. The sequenced sample consisted of PBMCs. CDR3 sequence reads: CASSLSRDNQPQHF. The CDR3 DNA reads TGTGCCAGCAGCTTAAGCAGGGATAATCAGCCCCAGCATTTT.